Presented here are 7 T cell receptor beta chains from one specimen sequenced in a study of blood T cell repertoires in COVID-19. The method was immunoSEQ multiplex PCR; TCRdb's version includes in-frame clones alone and lacks a portion of them. The sample includes some 390,000 clones, 89% of them seen just once. The specimen sequenced was PBMCs or T cells enriched from blood (not recorded which). These receptors were obtained from a woman in her 30s who had recovered from COVID-19.

Comments on this clone: An end of the junction does not agree with germline; a read error may underlie this. The chain is built from TRBV2 and TRBJ1-2; D ambiguous. Germline-derived CDR1 and CDR2 are SNHLY and FYNNEI. The CDR3 sequence is 11 residues long. The CDR3 bases are TGTGCCAGCAGTGTAATCAGGCGGGCTCCTTTC. Its protein is CASSVIRRAPF. Filled out from reference TRBV2 and TRBJ1-2, the complete variable domain reads EPEVTQTPSHQVTQMGQEVILRCVPISNHLYFYWYRQILGQKVEFLVSFYNNEISEKSEIFDDQFSVERPDGSNFTLKIRSTKLEDSAMYFCASSVIRRAPFGSGTRLTVV.

This clone was seen only a few times. The V gene is TRBV7-3, the J gene TRBJ1-2; D perhaps matches TRBD1 (6 bases). Germline CDR1 and CDR2: SGHTA and FQGTGA. The V end was cut by 1 base, the J end by 8 bases, with 14 bases between. This CDR3 is built from 14 residues. The CDR3: CASSLIGAGAGYTF. CDR3 bases: TGTGCCAGCAGCTTAATTGGGGCAGGGGCCGGCTACACCTTC.

This chain uses TRBV3-1 (or the pseudogene TRBV3-2) with TRBJ2-5, with 8 bases fitting TRBD2. Germline-derived CDR1 and CDR2 are LGHDT and YNNKEL (reference sequence). V trimming: 0 bases; J trimming: 1 base; junction bases outside the gene matches: 7. The CDR3 length is 17 residues. As DNA, the CDR3 is TGTGCCAGCAGCCAAGAAGGGATAGCGGGATCCCAAGAGACCCAGTACTTC. It translates to CASSQEGIAGSQETQYF.

The genes are TRBV3-1 (or the pseudogene TRBV3-2) and TRBJ2-3; 8 bases agree with TRBD2. The CDR3 is made up of 16 amino acids. Per the germline V gene, CDR1 is LGHDT and CDR2 is YNNKEL (reference sequence). V lost 4 bases, J lost 2 bases, and 8 bases stayed unmatched. The CDR3 sequence is CASSPLSGLATDTQYF. As DNA, the CDR3 is TGTGCCAGCAGCCCTCTGTCTGGACTAGCCACAGATACGCAGTATTTT.

This clone occurred once. V gene TRBV28 combines with J gene TRBJ1-2; 9 bases fit TRBD1. Per germline, CDR1 MDHEN and CDR2 SYDVKM. This CDR3 is 14 amino acids long. Losses at the gene ends were 5 bases for V and 3 bases for J; bases not matched to a gene: 4. The CDR3 reads CASSPGQGYYGYTF. The CDR3 bases are TGTGCCAGCAGTCCGGGACAGGGATACTATGGCTACACCTTC.

The V and J genes are TRBV6-4 and TRBJ2-1; 9 bases match TRBD2. V dropped 4 bases and J dropped 1; count of bases not matched to a gene: 8. Germline CDR1 and CDR2: MRHNA and SNTAGT. The CDR3 covers 17 residues. CDR3 sequence reads: CASSVKRGDLSYNEQFF. CDR3 in DNA: TGTGCCAGCAGTGTGAAGCGGGGGGATCTATCCTACAATGAGCAGTTCTTC.

The chain has TRBV5-4 and TRBJ2-5, with D uncertain. The V end was cut by 4 bases, the J end by 0 bases, with 7 bases between. Germline V lookup: CDR1 SGHNT, CDR2 YYREEE (reference sequence). The CDR3 totals 13 residues. For the CDR3, the DNA is TGTGCCAGCAGCCCCGTTAACCAAGAGACCCAGTACTTC. Amino acid sequence: CASSPVNQETQYF.